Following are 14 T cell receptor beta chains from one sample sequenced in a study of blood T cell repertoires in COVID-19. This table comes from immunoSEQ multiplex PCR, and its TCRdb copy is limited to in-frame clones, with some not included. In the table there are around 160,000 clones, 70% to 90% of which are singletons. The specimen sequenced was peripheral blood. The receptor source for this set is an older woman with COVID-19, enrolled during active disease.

This CDR3 reads CASSLDHNEKLFF. In nucleotides, the CDR3 is TGCGCCAGCAGCCTAGATCATAATGAAAAACTGTTTTTT. V and J are TRBV4-1 and TRBJ1-4; no clear D gene. CDR1 and CDR2 (germline): MGHRA, YSYEKL. The CDR3 runs to 13 residues. Trimming took 4 bases from V and 4 from J, leaving 7 bases between them.

Written as DNA, the CDR3 is TGTGCCAGCAGCTTGATACACCGGGACAACACCTACGAGCAGTACTTC. This gives the protein CASSLIHRDNTYEQYF. The gene calls are TRBV7-9 and TRBJ2-7; D perhaps matches TRBD1 (6 bases). The CDR3 has 16 residues. V was pared by 3 bases and J by 2 bases, with 17 bases between. CDR1 and CDR2 from the germline V gene are SEHNR and FQNEAQ (reference sequence).

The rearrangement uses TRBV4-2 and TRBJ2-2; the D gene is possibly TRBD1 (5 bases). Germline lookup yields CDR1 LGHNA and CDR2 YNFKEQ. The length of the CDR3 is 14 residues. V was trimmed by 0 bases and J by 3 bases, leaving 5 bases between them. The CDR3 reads CASSQEGDTGELFF. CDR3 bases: TGTGCCAGCAGCCAAGAAGGGGACACCGGGGAGCTGTTTTTT.

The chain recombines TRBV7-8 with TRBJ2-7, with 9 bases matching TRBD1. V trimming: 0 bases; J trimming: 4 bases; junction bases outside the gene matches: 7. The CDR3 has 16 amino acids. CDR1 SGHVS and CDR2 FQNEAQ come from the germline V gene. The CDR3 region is CASSLAAGTGIYEQYF. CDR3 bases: TGTGCCAGCAGCTTAGCAGCCGGGACAGGGATATACGAGCAGTACTTC.

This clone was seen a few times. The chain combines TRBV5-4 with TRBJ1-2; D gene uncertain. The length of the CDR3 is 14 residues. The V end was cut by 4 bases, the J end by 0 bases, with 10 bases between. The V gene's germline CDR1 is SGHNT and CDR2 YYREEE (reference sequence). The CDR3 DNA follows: TGTGCCAGCAGCCCCCGTAACACTAACTATGGCTACACCTTC. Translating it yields CASSPRNTNYGYTF.

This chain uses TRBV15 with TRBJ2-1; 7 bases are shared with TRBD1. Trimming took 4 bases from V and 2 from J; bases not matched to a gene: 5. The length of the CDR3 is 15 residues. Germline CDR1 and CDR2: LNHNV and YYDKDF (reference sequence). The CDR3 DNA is TGTGCCACCAGCATCCGACAGGGACCCTACAATGAGCAGTTCTTC. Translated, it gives CATSIRQGPYNEQFF.

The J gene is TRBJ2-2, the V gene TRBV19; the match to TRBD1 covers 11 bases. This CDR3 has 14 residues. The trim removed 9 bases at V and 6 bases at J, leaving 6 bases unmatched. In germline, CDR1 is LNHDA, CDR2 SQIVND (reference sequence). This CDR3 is CASTRGQGAGELFF. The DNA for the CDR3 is TGTGCCAGCACCAGGGGACAGGGGGCCGGGGAGCTGTTTTTT.

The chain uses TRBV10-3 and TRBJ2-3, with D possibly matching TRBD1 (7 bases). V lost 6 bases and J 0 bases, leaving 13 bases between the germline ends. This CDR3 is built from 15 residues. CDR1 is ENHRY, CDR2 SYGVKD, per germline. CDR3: CAIRRGQSSTDTQYF. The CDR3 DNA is TGTGCCATCAGGCGGGGACAGTCTAGCACAGATACGCAGTATTTT.

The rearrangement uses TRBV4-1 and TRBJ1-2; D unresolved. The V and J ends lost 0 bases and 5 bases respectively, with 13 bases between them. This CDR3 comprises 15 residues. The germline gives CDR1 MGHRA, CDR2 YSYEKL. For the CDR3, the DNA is TGCGCCAGCAGCCAAGAAGACACTCCGGCGTATGGCTACACCTTC. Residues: CASSQEDTPAYGYTF.

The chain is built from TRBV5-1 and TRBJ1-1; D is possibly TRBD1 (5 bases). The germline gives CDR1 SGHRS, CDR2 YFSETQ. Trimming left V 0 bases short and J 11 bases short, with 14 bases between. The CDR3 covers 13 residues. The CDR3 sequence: CASSLAPREKAFF. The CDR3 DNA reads TGCGCCAGCAGCTTGGCCCCCAGGGAAAAGGCTTTCTTT.

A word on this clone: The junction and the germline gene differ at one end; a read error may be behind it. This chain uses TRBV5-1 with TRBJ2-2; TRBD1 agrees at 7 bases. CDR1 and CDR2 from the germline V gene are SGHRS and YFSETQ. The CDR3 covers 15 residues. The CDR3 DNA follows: TGCGCCAGCAGTTTGGTAACAGGGGACCCCGGGGAGCTGTTTTTT. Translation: CASSLVTGDPGELFF.

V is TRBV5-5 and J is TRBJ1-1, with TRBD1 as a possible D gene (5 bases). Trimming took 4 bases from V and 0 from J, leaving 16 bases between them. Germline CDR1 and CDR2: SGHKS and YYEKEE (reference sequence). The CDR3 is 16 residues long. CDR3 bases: TGTGCCAGCAGCCCAGGGTTGTTTTCTTTGAACACTGAAGCTTTCTTT. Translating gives CASSPGLFSLNTEAFF.

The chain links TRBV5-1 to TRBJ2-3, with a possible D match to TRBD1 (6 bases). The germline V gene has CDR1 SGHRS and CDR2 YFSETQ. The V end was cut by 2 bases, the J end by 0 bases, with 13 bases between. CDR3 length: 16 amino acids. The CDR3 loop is CASSFQGILSTDTQYF. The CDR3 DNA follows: TGCGCCAGCAGCTTCCAGGGGATCCTTAGCACAGATACGCAGTATTTT.

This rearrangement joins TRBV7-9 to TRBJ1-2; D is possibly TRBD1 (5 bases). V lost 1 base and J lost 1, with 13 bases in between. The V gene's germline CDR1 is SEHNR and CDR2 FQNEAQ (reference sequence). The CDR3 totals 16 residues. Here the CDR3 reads CASSLETRGGNYGYTF. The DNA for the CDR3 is TGTGCCAGCAGCTTAGAGACGCGGGGGGGTAACTATGGCTACACCTTC.